This T cell receptor (beta chain) was sequenced during a study of T cell responses to AZD1222 COVID-19 vaccine. Study-wide background: Pooled in the analysis were second doses at about 4 or about 12 weeks. Study conclusions and caveats: White British ancestry dominated among donors, who included more females, and clonal diversity was possibly underestimated. Spike-wide coverage was observed for vaccine-associated CD4 TCRs, with dominant responses at 160-218 and 743-854.

A note on this clone: Its antigen remains unknown.

The CDR3 is 14 amino acids. CDR1 is SGHDN and CDR2 is FVKESK in the germline V gene. V was shortened by 0 bases and J by 7 bases, with 7 bases between the two germline ends. TCRdb's table, derived via immunoSEQ multiplex PCR, lists solely in-frame clones and lacks some. The repertoire holds about 94,000 clones, with roughly 89% as singletons. The genes are TRBV14 and TRBJ1-6; D unclear. The receptor's source is an adult in good health. The sequencing here drew on peripheral blood, taken on day 0 of AZD1222 vaccination. CDR3 sequence: CASSQEFRNSPLHF. The CDR3, as DNA: TGTGCCAGCAGCCAAGAGTTCCGCAATTCACCCCTCCACTTT.